These 4 T cell receptor beta chains originate from one sample sequenced in a study of regulatory T cells in long-lasting Graves disease. Library construction for TCR beta used iRepertoire HTBI primers and Arm-PCR of CDR3 regions. TCRdb redid the calling of the multiplex PCR reads with MiXCR, one entry per CDR3 protein. The top ten clones hold approximately 7.8% of a sample with roughly 400,000 distinct CDR3 sequences, approximately 15% of them seen once. The time point was: newly diagnosed GD, antithyroid drugs for less than 3 months. The TCR library was prepared using RNA isolated from PBMCs. This same sample was also part of a study on T cells in Graves' hyperthyroidism and ophthalmopathy.

The material was peripheral blood mononuclear cells (PBMCs), obtained at new diagnosis, from a patient treated with antithyroid drugs. The receptors shown here come from a woman in her thirties or forties with Graves disease.

The sample holds many counts of this clonotype. The rearrangement links TRBV19 to TRBJ2-7; 7 bases line up with TRBD2. Germline CDR1 LNHDA, CDR2 SQIVND (reference sequence). V lost 3 bases, J lost 0 bases, and 2 bases stayed unmatched. The CDR3 spans 14 residues. In DNA, the CDR3 is TGTGCCAGTAGTATTGGCGGGAGCTCCTACGAGCAGTACTTC. Translated: CASSIGGSSYEQYF.

In its sample, this clonotype was seen a few times. This sequence joins TRBV7-9 and TRBJ2-3; D not certain. Between the trimmed V and J ends, which lost 1 base and 4 bases, there was a span of 9 bases. Looked up from germline, CDR1 is SEHNR and CDR2 is FQNEAQ (reference sequence). The CDR3 contains 14 residues. In DNA form, the CDR3 reads TGTGCCAGCAGCTTAGGGGGTACTGCAGATACGCAGTATTTT. Its translation: CASSLGGTADTQYF.

This clonotype was seen a few times. J is TRBJ2-3 and V is TRBV12-3 or TRBV12-4; a weak D match, TRBD1 (5 bases). This CDR3 has 15 amino acids. Trimming stripped 1 base from V and 5 bases from J, with 13 bases between. This CDR3 is CASSLETEVGDTQYF. CDR3 sequence (DNA): TGTGCCAGCAGTTTAGAGACAGAAGTGGGAGATACGCAGTATTTT.

The rearrangement uses TRBV3-1 and TRBJ1-1; D may be TRBD1 (5 bases). Germline CDR1 LGHDT, CDR2 YNNKEL (reference sequence). V lost 4 bases, J lost 3 bases, and 15 bases lay in between. This CDR3 is built from 15 residues. The CDR3 nucleotides are TGTGCCAGCAGCCGCCCTATCACAGGAGACACTGAAGCTTTCTTT. It encodes CASSRPITGDTEAFF.